The 5 T cell receptor beta chains reported below all come from one sample, sequenced in a study of blood T cell repertoires in COVID-19. The table came from immunoSEQ multiplex PCR; TCRdb's copy has only in-frame clones and leaves some out. Among 30,000 to 40,000 clones listed, roughly 93% were seen once. Sequencing input: peripheral blood. These receptors came from a male donor with active COVID-19.

J is TRBJ1-1 and V is TRBV7-8; D possibly corresponds to TRBD1 (6 bases). CDR1 is SGHVS, CDR2 FQNEAQ, per germline. The CDR3 runs 15 residues. V lost 4 bases, J lost 1 base, and 13 bases lay in between. CDR3 sequence: CASSSTPDRNTEAFF. Written as DNA, the CDR3 is TGTGCCAGCAGCTCGACCCCGGACAGGAACACTGAAGCTTTCTTT.

This chain connects TRBV19 to TRBJ2-7, with 8 bases matching TRBD1. Germline V gene lookup returns CDR1 LNHDA and CDR2 SQIVND (reference sequence). The CDR3 length is 16 residues. V dropped 4 bases and J dropped 0; count of bases not matched to a gene: 8. In nucleotides, the CDR3 is TGTGCCAGTAGTACCCGGACAGGGAAAGCCTCCTACGAGCAGTACTTC. As protein: CASSTRTGKASYEQYF.

The CDR3 DNA reads as TGTGCCAGTAGTATTGAGGGGGCCATGGCCTATGGCTACACCTTC. As protein: CASSIEGAMAYGYTF. V and J are TRBV19 and TRBJ1-2; 7 bases agree with TRBD1. Germline V gene data show CDR1 as LNHDA and CDR2 as SQIVND (reference sequence). J gave up 4 bases and V 3 bases, and 8 bases lay outside the gene matches. There are 15 residues in the CDR3.

This rearrangement joins TRBV20-1 to TRBJ2-1; 7 bases are a match to TRBD1. The CDR3 has 15 residues. CDR1 DFQATT and CDR2 SNEGSKA come from the germline V gene (reference sequence). The V segment lost 3 bases and the J segment 5 bases; nucleotides outside the gene matches: 10. DNA of the CDR3: TGCAGTGCTAGTCCACTACAGGGGTTGAACAATGAGCAGTTCTTC. Protein sequence: CSASPLQGLNNEQFF.

The genes are TRBV7-9 and TRBJ1-2; D possibly corresponds to TRBD1 (6 bases). CDR1 is SEHNR and CDR2 is FQNEAQ in the germline V gene (reference sequence). Trimming shortened V by 1 base and J by 5 bases, and 17 bases separated the two germline ends. The CDR3 is 16 residues long. The CDR3 DNA reads TGTGCCAGCAGCTTAGATGGTACAGGGTGGCCTTATGGCTACACCTTC. Protein sequence: CASSLDGTGWPYGYTF.